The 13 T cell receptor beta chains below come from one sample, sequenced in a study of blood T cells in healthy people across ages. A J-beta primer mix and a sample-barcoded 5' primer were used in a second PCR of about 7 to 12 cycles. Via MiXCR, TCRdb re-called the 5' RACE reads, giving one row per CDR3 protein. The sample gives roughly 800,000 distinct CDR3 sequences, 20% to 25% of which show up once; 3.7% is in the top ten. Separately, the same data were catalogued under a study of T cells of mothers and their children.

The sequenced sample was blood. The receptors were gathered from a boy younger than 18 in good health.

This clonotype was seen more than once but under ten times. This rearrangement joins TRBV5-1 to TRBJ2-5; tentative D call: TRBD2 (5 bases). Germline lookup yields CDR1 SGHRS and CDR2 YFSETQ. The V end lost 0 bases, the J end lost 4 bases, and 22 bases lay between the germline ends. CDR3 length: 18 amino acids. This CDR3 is CASSLVGQSGTARETQYF. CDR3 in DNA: TGCGCCAGCAGCTTGGTGGGCCAAAGCGGAACCGCACGAGAGACCCAGTACTTC.

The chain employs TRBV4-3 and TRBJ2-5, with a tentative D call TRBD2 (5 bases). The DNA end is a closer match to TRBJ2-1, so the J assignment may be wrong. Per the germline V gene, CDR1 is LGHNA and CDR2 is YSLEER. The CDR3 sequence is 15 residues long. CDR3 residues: CASSQVSGVGNEQFF. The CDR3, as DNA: TGCGCCAGCAGCCAAGTATCCGGGGTCGGCAATGAGCAGTTCTTC.

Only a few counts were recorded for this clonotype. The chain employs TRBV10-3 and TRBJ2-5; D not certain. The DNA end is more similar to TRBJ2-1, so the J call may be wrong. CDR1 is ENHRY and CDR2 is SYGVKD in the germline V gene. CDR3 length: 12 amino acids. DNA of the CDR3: TGTGCCATCAGTGAGTCCAGTCGTGAGCAGTTCTTC. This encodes CAISESSREQFF.

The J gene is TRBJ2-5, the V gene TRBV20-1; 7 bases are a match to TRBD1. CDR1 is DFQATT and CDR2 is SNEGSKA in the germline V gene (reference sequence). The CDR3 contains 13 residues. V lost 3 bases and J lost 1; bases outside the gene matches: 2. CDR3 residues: CSASDRAQETQYF. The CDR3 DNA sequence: TGCAGTGCTAGTGACAGGGCCCAAGAGACCCAGTACTTC.

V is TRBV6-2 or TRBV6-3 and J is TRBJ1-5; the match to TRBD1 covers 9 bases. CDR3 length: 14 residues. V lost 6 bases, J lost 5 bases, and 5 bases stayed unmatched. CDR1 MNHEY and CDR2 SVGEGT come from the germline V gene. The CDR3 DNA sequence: TGTGCCAGCAGGGCCGGGACAGGGTATCAGCCCCAGCATTTT. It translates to CASRAGTGYQPQHF.

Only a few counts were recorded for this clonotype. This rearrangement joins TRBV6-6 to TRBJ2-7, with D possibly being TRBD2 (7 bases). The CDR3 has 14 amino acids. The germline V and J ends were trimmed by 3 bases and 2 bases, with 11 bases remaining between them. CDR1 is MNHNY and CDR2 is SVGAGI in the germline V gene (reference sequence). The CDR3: CASSYIGGAYEQYF. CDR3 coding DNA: TGTGCCAGCAGTTATATAGGGGGGGCCTACGAGCAGTACTTC.

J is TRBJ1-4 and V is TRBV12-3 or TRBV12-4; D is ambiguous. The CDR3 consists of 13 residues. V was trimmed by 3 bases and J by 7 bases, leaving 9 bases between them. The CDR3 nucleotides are TGTGCCAGCAGTTTCGCGGTTGGTGAAAAACTGTTTTTT. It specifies CASSFAVGEKLFF.

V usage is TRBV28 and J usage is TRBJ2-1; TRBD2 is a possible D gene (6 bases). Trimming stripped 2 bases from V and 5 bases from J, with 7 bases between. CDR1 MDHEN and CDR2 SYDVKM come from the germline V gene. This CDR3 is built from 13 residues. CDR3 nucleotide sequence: TGTGCCAGCAGTTTACTAGCGCACAATGAGCAGTTCTTC. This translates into CASSLLAHNEQFF.

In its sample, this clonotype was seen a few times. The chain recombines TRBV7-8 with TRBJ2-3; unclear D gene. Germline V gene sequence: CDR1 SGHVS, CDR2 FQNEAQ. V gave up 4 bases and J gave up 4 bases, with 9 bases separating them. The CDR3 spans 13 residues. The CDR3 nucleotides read TGTGCCAGCAGCTCAGAAGTGGCAGATACGCAGTATTTT. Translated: CASSSEVADTQYF.

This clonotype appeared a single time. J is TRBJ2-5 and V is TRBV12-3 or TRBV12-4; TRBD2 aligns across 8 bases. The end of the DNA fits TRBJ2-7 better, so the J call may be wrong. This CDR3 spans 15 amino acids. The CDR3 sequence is CASSLYSGDPYEQYF. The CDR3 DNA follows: TGTGCCAGCAGTTTATATAGCGGGGACCCCTACGAGCAGTACTTC.

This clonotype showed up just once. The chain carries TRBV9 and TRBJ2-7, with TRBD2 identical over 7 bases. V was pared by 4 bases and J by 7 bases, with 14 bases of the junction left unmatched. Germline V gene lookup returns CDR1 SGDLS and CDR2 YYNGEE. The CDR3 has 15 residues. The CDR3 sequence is CASSPRGGGTWEQYF. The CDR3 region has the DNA TGTGCCAGCAGCCCACGGGGCGGGGGAACGTGGGAGCAGTACTTC.

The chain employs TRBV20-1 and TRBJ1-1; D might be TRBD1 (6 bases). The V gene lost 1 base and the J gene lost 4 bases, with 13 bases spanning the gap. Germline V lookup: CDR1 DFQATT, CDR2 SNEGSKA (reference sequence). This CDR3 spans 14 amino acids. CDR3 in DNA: TGCAGTGCTAGAGTTGGGGGCCCAAGCACTGAAGCTTTCTTT. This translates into CSARVGGPSTEAFF.

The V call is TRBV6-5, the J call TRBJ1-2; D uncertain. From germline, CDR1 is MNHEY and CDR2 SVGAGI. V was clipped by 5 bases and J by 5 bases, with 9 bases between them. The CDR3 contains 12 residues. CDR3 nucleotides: TGTGCCAGCAGTGCAGACACTTATGGCTACACCTTC. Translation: CASSADTYGYTF.